Listed below are T cell receptor beta chains from one sample, sequenced in a study of OX40 agonist ivuxolimab in advanced cancers. Measured with immunoSEQ multiplex PCR; TCRdb has only the in-frame clones, and not every one. The sample consists of approximately 82,000 clones, around 90% of them appearing once. Sequenced here: CD4+ or CD8+ T cells sorted from blood, sampled in a trial of the OX40 agonist ivuxolimab. These receptors were obtained from an adult with an advanced solid tumor such as melanoma, head and neck, liver or kidney cancer. CDR3s include the opening cysteine and the closing phenylalanine or tryptophan. D genes are given only for firm matches. Clone size, where shown, is once, few, many, or a class for clones that have expanded.

CDR3: CASSSQGASNYGYTF; DNA: TGTGCCAGCAGCTCCCAGGGGGCGTCTAACTATGGCTACACCTTC; V: TRBV5-5; J: TRBJ1-2; size: NA; D: TRBD1
CDR3: CAWSGGASSGNTIYF; DNA: TGTGCCTGGAGCGGGGGGGCGAGCTCTGGAAACACCATATATTTT; V: TRBV30; J: TRBJ1-3; size: once; D: NA
CDR3: CAWTRGLADNEQFF; DNA: TGTGCCTGGACAAGGGGACTAGCGGACAATGAGCAGTTCTTC; V: TRBV30; J: TRBJ2-1; size: NA; D: TRBD2
CDR3: CAEGQARETQYF; DNA: TGTGCCGAGGGACAAGCGAGGGAGACCCAGTACTTC; V: TRBV30; J: TRBJ2-5; size: NA; D: NA
CDR3: CASGLPGETQYF; DNA: TGTGCCAGCGGACTCCCGGGGGAGACCCAGTACTTC; V: TRBV5-4; J: TRBJ2-5; size: NA; D: NA
CDR3: CASSNSGTRSYEQYF; DNA: TGTGCCAGCAGCAATTCCGGGACTAGGTCCTACGAGCAGTACTTC; V: TRBV25-1; J: TRBJ2-7; size: NA; D: TRBD2
CDR3: CASSLGQHEQFF; DNA: TGCGCCAGCAGCTTGGGACAGCATGAGCAGTTCTTC; V: TRBV5-1; J: TRBJ2-1; size: NA; D: NA
CDR3: CASSMGRGWQPQHF; DNA: TGTGCCAGTAGTATGGGTAGGGGCTGGCAGCCCCAGCATTTT; V: TRBV19; J: TRBJ1-5; size: once; D: NA
CDR3: CASSPSGGAAYEQYF; DNA: TGTGCCAGCAGCCCATCGGGGGGAGCGGCCTACGAGCAGTACTTC; V: TRBV7-8; J: TRBJ2-7; size: NA; D: TRBD2
CDR3: CASSYELAGVVPASTDTQYF; DNA: TGTGCCAGCAGCTACGAACTAGCGGGGGTTGTCCCCGCCTCCACAGATACGCAGTATTTT; V: TRBV7-3; J: TRBJ2-3; size: NA; D: TRBD2
CDR3: CASSLINRGAGELFF; DNA: TGTGCCAGCAGCTTAATAAACAGGGGCGCCGGGGAGCTGTTTTTT; V: TRBV7-2; J: TRBJ2-2; size: NA; D: TRBD1
CDR3: CASRSTGVSYQPQHF; DNA: TGCGCCAGCAGGTCAACAGGGGTCTCCTATCAGCCCCAGCATTTT; V: TRBV10-2; J: TRBJ1-5; size: NA; D: TRBD1
CDR3: CASSVGPSSGGSYNEQFF; DNA: TGTGCCAGCAGCGTAGGACCGAGTAGCGGGGGGTCTTACAATGAGCAGTTCTTC; V: TRBV9; J: TRBJ2-1; size: few; D: TRBD2
CDR3: CASTGGNTIYF; DNA: TGTGCCAGCACGGGTGGAAACACCATATATTTT; V: TRBV6-5; J: TRBJ1-3; size: once; D: NA
CDR3: CATAGGTHEQYF; DNA: TGTGCCACGGCGGGAGGGACCCACGAGCAGTACTTC; V: TRBV6-6; J: TRBJ2-7; size: NA; D: TRBD2
CDR3: CASSTLAGGLIGEQFF; DNA: TGTGCCAGCAGCACCTTAGCGGGGGGACTTATCGGGGAGCAGTTCTTC; V: TRBV5-4; J: TRBJ2-1; size: NA; D: TRBD2
CDR3: CASSLESSGASEQFF; DNA: TGTGCCAGCAGCTTAGAGTCTAGCGGGGCGAGTGAGCAGTTCTTC; V: TRBV7-2; J: TRBJ2-1; size: once; D: TRBD2
CDR3: CASSFGTSDTGELFF; DNA: TGCGCCAGCAGCTTCGGAACTAGCGACACCGGGGAGCTGTTTTTT; V: TRBV5-1; J: TRBJ2-2; size: NA; D: TRBD2
CDR3: CASSVVDTGNTIYF; DNA: TGTGCCAGCAGCGTAGTGGATACTGGAAACACCATATATTTT; V: TRBV9; J: TRBJ1-3; size: NA; D: NA
CDR3: CASSSADRVGSEAFF; DNA: TGTGCCAGCAGCTCGGCAGACAGGGTAGGGTCTGAAGCTTTCTTT; V: TRBV5-4; J: TRBJ1-1; size: NA; D: TRBD1
CDR3: CASSLTGTGTYEQYF; DNA: TGTGCCAGCAGCTTAACCGGGACAGGGACCTACGAGCAGTACTTC; V: TRBV7-3; J: TRBJ2-7; size: NA; D: TRBD1
CDR3: CASSVGLQGNSPLHF; DNA: TGTGCCAGCAGCGTAGGACTACAGGGGAATTCACCCCTCCACTTT; V: TRBV9; J: TRBJ1-6; size: NA; D: TRBD1
CDR3: CASSGTGTGSETQYF; DNA: TGTGCCAGCAGTGGAACCGGGACAGGGAGTGAGACCCAGTACTTC; V: TRBV6-6; J: TRBJ2-5; size: NA; D: TRBD1
CDR3: CAISEYGGMNTEAFF; DNA: TGTGCCATCAGTGAGTATGGGGGGATGAACACTGAAGCTTTCTTT; V: TRBV10-3; J: TRBJ1-1; size: NA; D: NA
CDR3: CASSTGQGHNEQFF; DNA: TGCGCCAGCAGCACGGGACAGGGACACAATGAGCAGTTCTTC; V: TRBV10-1; J: TRBJ2-1; size: NA; D: TRBD1
CDR3: CASSSSTGGGEKLFF; DNA: TGTGCCAGCAGCTCCTCGACAGGGGGCGGTGAAAAACTGTTTTTT; V: TRBV7-8; J: TRBJ1-4; size: NA; D: TRBD1
CDR3: CASSAPQEQFF; DNA: TGTGCCAGCAGTGCTCCCCAAGAGCAGTTCTTC; V: TRBV2; J: TRBJ2-1; size: NA; D: NA
CDR3: CASSARDTTSGGQYF; DNA: TGTGCCAGCTCCGCCCGGGACACCACATCGGGGGGGCAGTACTTC; V: TRBV2; J: TRBJ2-7; size: NA; D: NA
CDR3: CASSDPGQGESKNIQYF; DNA: TGTGCCAGCAGTGACCCGGGACAGGGAGAAAGCAAAAACATTCAGTACTTC; V: TRBV6-1; J: TRBJ2-4; size: NA; D: TRBD1
CDR3: CASSQRRQAFGNEQFF; DNA: TGTGCCAGCAGCCAACGACGGCAGGCGTTCGGAAATGAGCAGTTCTTC; V: TRBV13; J: TRBJ2-1; size: once; D: NA
CDR3: CASSYGGGQGAFEQYF; DNA: TGTGCCAGCAGCTACGGCGGGGGACAGGGGGCTTTCGAGCAGTACTTC; V: TRBV14; J: TRBJ2-7; size: NA; D: TRBD1
CDR3: CASRQGAYEKLFF; DNA: TGTGCCAGCAGGCAAGGGGCCTACGAAAAACTGTTTTTT; V: TRBV5-5; J: TRBJ1-4; size: NA; D: NA
CDR3: CAWSLGGPDYNSPLHF; DNA: TGTGCCTGGAGTCTCGGAGGGCCCGACTATAATTCACCCCTCCACTTT; V: TRBV30; J: TRBJ1-6; size: NA; D: NA
CDR3: CAWSVYLTDTQYF; DNA: TGTGCCTGGAGTGTTTATCTTACAGATACGCAGTATTTT; V: TRBV30; J: TRBJ2-3; size: NA; D: NA
CDR3: CASSAGQGHGEQYF; DNA: TGTGCCAGCAGTGCAGGACAGGGGCACGGCGAGCAGTACTTC; V: TRBV6-1; J: TRBJ2-7; size: NA; D: TRBD1
CDR3: CASSLGFTGELFF; DNA: TGTGCCAGCAGCTTAGGTTTCACCGGGGAGCTGTTTTTT; V: TRBV7-9; J: TRBJ2-2; size: NA; D: NA
CDR3: CASSDGPSGGDTQYF; DNA: TGTGCCAGCAGTGACGGGCCTAGCGGGGGAGATACGCAGTATTTT; V: TRBV6-4; J: TRBJ2-3; size: NA; D: TRBD2
CDR3: CASSDSSTGYEQYF; DNA: TGCGCCAGCAGTGATAGTAGCACAGGATACGAGCAGTACTTC; V: TRBV10-2; J: TRBJ2-7; size: NA; D: NA
CDR3: CATSKWTGGGNEQFF; DNA: TGTGCCACCAGCAAATGGACAGGGGGTGGAAATGAGCAGTTCTTC; V: TRBV15; J: TRBJ2-1; size: NA; D: TRBD1
CDR3: CASSLSFLETQYF; DNA: TGTGCCAGCAGCCTGTCTTTTTTGGAGACCCAGTACTTC; V: TRBV11-3; J: TRBJ2-5; size: few; D: NA